This TCR beta chain was recorded in a study of shared clonotypes between healthy human individuals (dated by TCRdb to the early 2020s). Study-wide context: The cohort included a few men and a couple of women between 18 and 49 years of age. Leukapheresis yielded between about 0.9 and 8.9 billion PBMCs per donor. To increase sequencing depth and limit assay-specific biases, different laboratories used diverse techniques to prepare libraries and sequence TCR repertoires. The study deeply sequenced blood TCR repertoires of roughly five healthy adults to estimate repertoire size and the extent of clonotype sharing between individuals. Results the study describes overall, beyond this receptor: Pairwise subsampling led to the expectation that sequencing depth would affect the degree of clonotype sharing among donors. The small number of donors limited the genetic and exposure-history diversity represented. Only blood was sampled, and tissue TCR repertoires likely differ from those in blood.

Notes on this clone: It has no known antigen specificity. Per-base quality was not reported, and no clone a single base away is much larger than it.

CDR3 length: 14 amino acids, cysteine to phenylalanine. CDR3 DNA is the only sequence kept; it has 42 bases, read in frame from the first base. The germline V gene sets CDR1 to MDHEN and CDR2 to SYDVKM. Trimming takes 3 bases off V and 0 bases off J; junction bases not matched to a gene: 2. TCR CDR3 regions were amplified from genomic DNA by multiplex PCR using the deep immunoSEQ assay. Extracted genomic DNA from each cell subset was spread evenly across all wells of several immunoSEQ 96-well plates, with each plate serving as a replicate. For unsorted PBMC, roughly 0.3 ug of genomic DNA, equivalent to about 30,000 T cell genomes, went into each replicate PCR. Unsorted PBMC genomic DNA was sequenced across ten immunoSEQ deep assay plates. Purified libraries were measured with a Qubit 3.0 fluorometer, size-checked on a Bioanalyzer 2100, and measured again with the KAPA Library Quantification kit. A separate single-read 150-cycle Illumina NextSeq 550 flow cell was used to sequence each immunoSEQ 96-well plate. Per the authors' processing: The immunoSEQ output contained only junctional sequences without quality scores, so filtering could not match that applied to full-length reads. Sequences were annotated with PyIR, a Python wrapper for IgBLAST v1.9, and V/J genes and CDR3 were assigned using IMGT germline references. Any read was removed if the V/J assignment was weak (E-value above 1e-6), the CDR3 was missing, or the read contained stop codons, out-of-frame junctions, or ambiguous translated residues. V3J clonotypes were defined as sequences sharing an identical inferred V gene, J gene, and CDR3 amino acid sequence. Percentage overlap between repertoires was calculated by dividing the number of shared unique clonotypes by the size of the smaller repertoire. Richness of each repertoire was evaluated using RTK rarefaction, the Chao1 estimator, and Recon v2.1 estimates of unobserved clonotypes. Here the immuneACCESS table is served through TCRdb, limited to in-frame sequences with V and J called. Missing clones are a known gap in these copies; in checked studies unresolved V genes cover under half, and the rest lacks a known reason. V and J calls and clone size are copied from that table; D and trimming were computed from the DNA. In all, the sample holds approximately 440,000 clones, and roughly three quarters of those were seen once. The ten most abundant clones make up about 11% of the sample.

The donors were healthy, HIV-negative adults with no recently reported acute infections or vaccinations. Only Caucasian adults living in Nashville, Tennessee, USA were represented among the donors. For unsorted samples, about 90 million PBMCs were counted and genomic DNA was extracted with the QIAamp DNA Blood Mini kit. After blood collection by leukapheresis, PBMCs were isolated using Ficoll-Histopaque density gradient centrifugation and then cryopreserved in the vapor phase of liquid nitrogen. This TCR came from a woman between 40 and 55 years old in good health. Some clones in this sample may be carry-over from other donors' samples. Recombination linked TRBV28 to TRBJ2-7; TRBD1 lines up with 7 middle nucleotides. The sequenced material came from PBMCs. The CDR3 protein sequence reads: CASSLRGPSYEQYF. DNA sequence: TGTGCCAGCAGTTTGAGGGGGCCCTCCTACGAGCAGTACTTC. The full variable domain, with segments outside the CDR3 supplied by the reference TRBV28 and TRBJ2-7 proteins, appears as DVKVTQSSRYLVKRTGEKVFLECVQDMDHENMFWYRQDPGLGLRLIYFSYDVKMKEKGDIPEGYSVSREKKERFSLILESASTNQTSMYLCASSLRGPSYEQYFGPGTRLTVT.